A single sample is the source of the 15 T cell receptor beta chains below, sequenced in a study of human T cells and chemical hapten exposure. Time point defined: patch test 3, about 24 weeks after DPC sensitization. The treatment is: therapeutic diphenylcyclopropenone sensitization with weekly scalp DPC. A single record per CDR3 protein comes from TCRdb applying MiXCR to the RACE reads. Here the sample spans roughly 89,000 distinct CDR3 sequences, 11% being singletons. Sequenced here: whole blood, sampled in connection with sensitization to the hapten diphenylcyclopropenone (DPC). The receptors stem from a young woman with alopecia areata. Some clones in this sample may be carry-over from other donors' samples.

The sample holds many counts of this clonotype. The CDR3 loop is CASSYSGGHTGELFF. The CDR3 nucleotides are TGTGCCAGCAGCTATAGCGGGGGGCACACCGGGGAGCTGTTTTTT. The chain uses TRBV6-2 or TRBV6-3 and TRBJ2-2, with 10 bases matching TRBD2. The ends lost 6 bases at V and 3 bases at J; junction bases unmatched: 4. The CDR3 runs 15 residues. Germline V lookup: CDR1 MNHEY, CDR2 SVGEGT.

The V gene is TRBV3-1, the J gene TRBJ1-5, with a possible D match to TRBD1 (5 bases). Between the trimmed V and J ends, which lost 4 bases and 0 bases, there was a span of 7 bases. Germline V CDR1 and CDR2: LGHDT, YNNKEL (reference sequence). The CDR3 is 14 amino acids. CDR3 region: CASSLQGSNQPQHF. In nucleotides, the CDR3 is TGTGCCAGCAGCCTTCAGGGTAGCAATCAGCCCCAGCATTTT.

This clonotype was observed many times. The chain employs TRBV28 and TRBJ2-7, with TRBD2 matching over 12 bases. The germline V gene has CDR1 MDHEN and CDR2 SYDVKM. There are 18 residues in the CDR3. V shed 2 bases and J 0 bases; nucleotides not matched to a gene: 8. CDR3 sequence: CASSLKGTSGPSSYEQYF. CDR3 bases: TGTGCCAGCAGTTTAAAGGGGACTAGCGGGCCCAGCTCCTACGAGCAGTACTTC.

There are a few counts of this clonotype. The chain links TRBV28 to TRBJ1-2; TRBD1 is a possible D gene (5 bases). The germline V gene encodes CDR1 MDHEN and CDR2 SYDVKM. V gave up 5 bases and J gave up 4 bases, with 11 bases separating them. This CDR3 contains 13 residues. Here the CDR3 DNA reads TGTGCCAGCAGTAAACAGGCTATCTATGGCTACACCTTC. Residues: CASSKQAIYGYTF.

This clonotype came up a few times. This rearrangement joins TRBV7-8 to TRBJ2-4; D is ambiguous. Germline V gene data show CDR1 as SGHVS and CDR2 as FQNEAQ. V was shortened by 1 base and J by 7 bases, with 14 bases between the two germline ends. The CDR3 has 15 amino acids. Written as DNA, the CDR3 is TGTGCCAGCAGCTTAGACCCCCGCAAGCTTAACATTCAGTACTTC. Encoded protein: CASSLDPRKLNIQYF. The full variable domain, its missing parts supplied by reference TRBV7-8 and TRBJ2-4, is GAGVSQSPRYKVAKRGQDVALRCDPISGHVSLFWYQQALGQGPEFLTYFQNEAQLDKSGLPSDRFFAERPEGSVSTLKIQRTQQEDSAVYLCASSLDPRKLNIQYFGAGTRLSVL.

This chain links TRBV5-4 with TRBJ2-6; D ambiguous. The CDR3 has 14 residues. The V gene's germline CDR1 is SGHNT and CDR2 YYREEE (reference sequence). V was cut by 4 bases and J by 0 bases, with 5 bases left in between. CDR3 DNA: TGTGCCAGCAGCAAAGACTCTGGGGCCAACGTCCTGACTTTC. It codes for CASSKDSGANVLTF.

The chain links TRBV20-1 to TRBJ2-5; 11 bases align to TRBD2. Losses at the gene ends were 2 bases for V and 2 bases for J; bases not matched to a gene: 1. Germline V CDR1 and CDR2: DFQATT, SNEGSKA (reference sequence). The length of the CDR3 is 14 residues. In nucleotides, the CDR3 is TGCAGTGCTAGAACTAGCGGGAGTCAAGAGACCCAGTACTTC. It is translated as CSARTSGSQETQYF.

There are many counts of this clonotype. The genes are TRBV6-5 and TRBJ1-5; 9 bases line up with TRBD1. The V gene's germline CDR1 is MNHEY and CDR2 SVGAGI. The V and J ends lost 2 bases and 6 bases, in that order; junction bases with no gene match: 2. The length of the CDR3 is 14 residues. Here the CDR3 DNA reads TGTGCCAGCAGTTACACGACAGGGGGTCAGCCCCAGCATTTT. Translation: CASSYTTGGQPQHF.

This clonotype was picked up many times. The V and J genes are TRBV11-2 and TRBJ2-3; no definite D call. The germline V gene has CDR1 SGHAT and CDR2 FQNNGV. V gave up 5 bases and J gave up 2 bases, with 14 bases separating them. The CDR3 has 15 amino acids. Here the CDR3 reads CASSPMALFTDTQYF. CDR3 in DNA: TGTGCCAGCAGCCCTATGGCCCTTTTCACAGATACGCAGTATTTT.

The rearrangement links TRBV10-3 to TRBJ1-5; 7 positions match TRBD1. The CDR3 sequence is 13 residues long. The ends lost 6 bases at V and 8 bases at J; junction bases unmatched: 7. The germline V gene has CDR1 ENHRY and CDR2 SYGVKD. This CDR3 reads CAIRAQGKEPQHF. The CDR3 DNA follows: TGTGCCATCAGAGCACAGGGGAAAGAGCCCCAGCATTTT.

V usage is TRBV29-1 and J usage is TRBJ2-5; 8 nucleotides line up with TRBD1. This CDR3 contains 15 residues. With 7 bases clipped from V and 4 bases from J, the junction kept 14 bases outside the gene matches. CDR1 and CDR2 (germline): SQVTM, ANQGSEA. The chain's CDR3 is CSAGGWGRESETQYF. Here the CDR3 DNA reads TGCAGCGCAGGGGGCTGGGGACGGGAATCAGAGACCCAGTACTTC.

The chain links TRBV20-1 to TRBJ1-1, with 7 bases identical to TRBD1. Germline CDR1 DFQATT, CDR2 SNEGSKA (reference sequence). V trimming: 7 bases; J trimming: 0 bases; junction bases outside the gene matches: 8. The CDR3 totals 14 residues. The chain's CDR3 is CSGPTGPMNTEAFF. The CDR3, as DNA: TGCAGTGGTCCGACAGGGCCAATGAACACTGAAGCTTTCTTT.

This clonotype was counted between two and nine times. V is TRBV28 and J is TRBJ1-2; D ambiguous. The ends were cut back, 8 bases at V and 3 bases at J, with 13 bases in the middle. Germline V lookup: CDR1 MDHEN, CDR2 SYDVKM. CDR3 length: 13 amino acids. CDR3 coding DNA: TGTGCCAGCCGAATAGGGAAGGACTATGGCTACACCTTC. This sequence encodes CASRIGKDYGYTF.

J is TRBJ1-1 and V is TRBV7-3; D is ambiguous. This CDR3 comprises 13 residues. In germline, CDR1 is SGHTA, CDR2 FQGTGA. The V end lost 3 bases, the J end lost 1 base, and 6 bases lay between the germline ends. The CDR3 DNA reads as TGTGCCAGCAGCTTGCACCCGAACACTGAAGCTTTCTTT. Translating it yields CASSLHPNTEAFF.

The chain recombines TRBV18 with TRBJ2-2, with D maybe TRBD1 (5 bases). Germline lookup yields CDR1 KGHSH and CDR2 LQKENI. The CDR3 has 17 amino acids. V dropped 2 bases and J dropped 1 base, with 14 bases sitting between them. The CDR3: CASSPFEGAMNTGELFF. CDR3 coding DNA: TGTGCCAGCTCACCATTTGAAGGGGCTATGAACACCGGGGAGCTGTTTTTT.